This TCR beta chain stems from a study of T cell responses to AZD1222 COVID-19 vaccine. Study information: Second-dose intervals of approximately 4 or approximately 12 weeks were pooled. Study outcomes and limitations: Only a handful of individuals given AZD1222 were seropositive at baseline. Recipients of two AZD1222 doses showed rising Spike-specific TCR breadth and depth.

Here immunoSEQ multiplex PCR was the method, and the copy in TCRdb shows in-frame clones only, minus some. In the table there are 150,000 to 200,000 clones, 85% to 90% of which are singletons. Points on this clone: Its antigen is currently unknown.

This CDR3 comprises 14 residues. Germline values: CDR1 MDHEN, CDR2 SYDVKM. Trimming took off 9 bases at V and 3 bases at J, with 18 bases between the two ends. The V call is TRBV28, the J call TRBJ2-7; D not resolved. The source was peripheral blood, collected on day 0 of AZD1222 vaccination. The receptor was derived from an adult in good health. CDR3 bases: TGTGCCAGTAACGTTGGGTCCACCTTCTACGAGCAGTACTTC. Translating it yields CASNVGSTFYEQYF.